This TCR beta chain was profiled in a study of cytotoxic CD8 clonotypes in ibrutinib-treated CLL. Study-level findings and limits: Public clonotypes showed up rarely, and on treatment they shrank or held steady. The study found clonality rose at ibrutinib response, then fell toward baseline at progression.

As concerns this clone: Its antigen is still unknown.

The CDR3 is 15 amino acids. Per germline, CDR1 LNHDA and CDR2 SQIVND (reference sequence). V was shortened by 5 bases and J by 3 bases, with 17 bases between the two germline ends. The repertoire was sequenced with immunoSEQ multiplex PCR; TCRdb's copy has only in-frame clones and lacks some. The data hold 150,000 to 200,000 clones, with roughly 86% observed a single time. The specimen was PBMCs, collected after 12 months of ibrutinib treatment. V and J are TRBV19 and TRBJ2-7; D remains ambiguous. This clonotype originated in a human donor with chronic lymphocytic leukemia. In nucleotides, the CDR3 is TGTGCCAGTAGTCTTGATTGGGCAGACCTCTACGAGCAGTACTTC. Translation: CASSLDWADLYEQYF.